This T cell receptor beta chain was obtained from a study of blood T cell repertoires in COVID-19. About the study: PBMCs, B-cell-depleted T cells, or T cells provided the cDNA or gDNA that made up the material.

Authors' methods: Reference gene primer amplification yielded estimated nucleated cell counts. Here immunoSEQ multiplex PCR was the method, and the copy in TCRdb shows in-frame clones only, minus some. V and J calls and clone size are those listed in that table; D and trimming were worked out from the DNA. In the table there are around 60,000 clones, 89% of which are singletons. This clone was observed once. The sequenced sample was peripheral blood. This TCR came from a woman aged 60 to 75 with active COVID-19.

This CDR3 reads CSAGDRAEPQYF. The CDR3 coding sequence is TGCAGCGCTGGGGACAGGGCTGAGCCGCAGTATTTT. The gene calls are TRBV29-1 and TRBJ2-3; 9 bases align to TRBD1. CDR3 size: 12 residues. Germline CDR1 SQVTM, CDR2 ANQGSEA. V shed 7 bases and J 10 bases; nucleotides not matched to a gene: 9.